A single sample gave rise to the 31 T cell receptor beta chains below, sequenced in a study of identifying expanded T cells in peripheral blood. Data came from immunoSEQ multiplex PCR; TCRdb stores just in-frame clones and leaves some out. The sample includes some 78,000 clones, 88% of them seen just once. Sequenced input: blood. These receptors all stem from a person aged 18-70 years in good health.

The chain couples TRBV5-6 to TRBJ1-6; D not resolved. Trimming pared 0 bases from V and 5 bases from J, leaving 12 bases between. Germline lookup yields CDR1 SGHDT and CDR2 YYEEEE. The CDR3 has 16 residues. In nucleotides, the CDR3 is TGTGCCAGCAGCTTGGAAGGGTTTATCAATAATTCACCCCTCCACTTT. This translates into CASSLEGFINNSPLHF.

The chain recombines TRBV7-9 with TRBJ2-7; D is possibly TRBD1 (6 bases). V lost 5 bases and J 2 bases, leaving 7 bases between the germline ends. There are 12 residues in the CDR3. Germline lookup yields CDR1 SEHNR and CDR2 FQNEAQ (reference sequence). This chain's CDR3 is CASSRTAYEQYF. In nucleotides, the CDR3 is TGTGCCAGCAGCCGGACAGCCTACGAGCAGTACTTC.

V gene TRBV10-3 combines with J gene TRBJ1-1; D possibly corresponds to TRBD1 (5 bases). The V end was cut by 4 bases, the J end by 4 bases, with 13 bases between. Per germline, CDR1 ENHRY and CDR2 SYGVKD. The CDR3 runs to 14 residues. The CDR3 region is CAISAAAGVTEAFF. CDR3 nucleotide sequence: TGTGCCATCAGTGCGGCGGCGGGGGTCACTGAAGCTTTCTTT.

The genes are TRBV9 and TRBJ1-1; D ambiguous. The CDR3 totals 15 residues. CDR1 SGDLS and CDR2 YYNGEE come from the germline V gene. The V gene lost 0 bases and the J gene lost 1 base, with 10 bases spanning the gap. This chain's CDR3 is CASSVEVGPNTEAFF. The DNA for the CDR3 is TGTGCCAGCAGCGTAGAAGTGGGTCCGAACACTGAAGCTTTCTTT.

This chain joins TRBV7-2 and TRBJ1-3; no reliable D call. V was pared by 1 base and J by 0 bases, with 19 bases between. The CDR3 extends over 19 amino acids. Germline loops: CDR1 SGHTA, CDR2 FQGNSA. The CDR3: CASSLDPLGLGSSGNTIYF. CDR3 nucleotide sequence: TGTGCCAGCAGCTTAGACCCCCTGGGGTTGGGAAGCTCTGGAAACACCATATATTTT.

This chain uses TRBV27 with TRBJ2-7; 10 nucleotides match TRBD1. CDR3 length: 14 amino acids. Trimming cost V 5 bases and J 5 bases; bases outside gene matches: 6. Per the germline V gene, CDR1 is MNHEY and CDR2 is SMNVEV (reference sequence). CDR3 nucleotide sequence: TGTGCCAGCAGTCCCTCCGGGACAGGGGACGAGCAGTACTTC. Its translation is CASSPSGTGDEQYF.

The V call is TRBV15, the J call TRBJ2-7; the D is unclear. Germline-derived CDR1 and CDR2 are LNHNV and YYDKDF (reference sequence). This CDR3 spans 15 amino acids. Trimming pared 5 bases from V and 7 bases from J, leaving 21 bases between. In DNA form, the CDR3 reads TGTGCCACCAGCGGCGGCGGAGACCTGCTACGGGAGCAGTACTTC. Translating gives CATSGGGDLLREQYF.

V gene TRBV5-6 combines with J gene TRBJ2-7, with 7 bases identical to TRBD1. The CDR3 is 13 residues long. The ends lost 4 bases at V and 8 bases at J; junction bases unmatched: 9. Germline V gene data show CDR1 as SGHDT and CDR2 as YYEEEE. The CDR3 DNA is TGTGCCAGCAGCCTAGGTCCGACAGGGAAGCAGTACTTC. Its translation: CASSLGPTGKQYF. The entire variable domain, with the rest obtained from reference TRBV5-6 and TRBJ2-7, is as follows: DAGVTQSPTHLIKTRGQQVTLRCSPKSGHDTVSWYQQALGQGPQFIFQYYEEEERQRGNFPDRFSGHQFPNYSSELNVNALLLGDSALYLCASSLGPTGKQYFGPGTRLTVT.

DNA of the CDR3: TGTGCCAGCCAAGAGCCGGGGGGGCTGGGCTCTGGGGCCAACGTCCTGACTTTC. It is translated as CASQEPGGLGSGANVLTF. The rearrangement uses TRBV5-6 and TRBJ2-6, with 8 bases matching TRBD2. CDR3 length: 18 residues. Trimming removed 7 bases from V and 0 bases from J; junction bases left unmatched: 12. Germline lookup yields CDR1 SGHDT and CDR2 YYEEEE.

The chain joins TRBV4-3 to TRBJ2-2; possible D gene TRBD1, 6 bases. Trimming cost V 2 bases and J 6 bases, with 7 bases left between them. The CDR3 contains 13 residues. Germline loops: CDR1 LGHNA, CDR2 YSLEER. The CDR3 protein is CASSQQGSGELFF. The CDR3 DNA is TGCGCCAGCAGCCAACAGGGGTCCGGGGAGCTGTTTTTT.

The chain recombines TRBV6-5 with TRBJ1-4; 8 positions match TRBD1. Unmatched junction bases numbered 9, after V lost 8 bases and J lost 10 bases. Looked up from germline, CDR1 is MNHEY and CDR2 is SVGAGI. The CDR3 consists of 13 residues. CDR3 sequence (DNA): TGTGCCAGCGGCCAGGGGGCGCCGGGAAAACTGTTTTTT. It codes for CASGQGAPGKLFF.

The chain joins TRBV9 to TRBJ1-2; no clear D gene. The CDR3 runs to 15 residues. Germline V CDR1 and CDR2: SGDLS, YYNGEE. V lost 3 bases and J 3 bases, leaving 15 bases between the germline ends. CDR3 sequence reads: CASSAPRGGDYGYTF. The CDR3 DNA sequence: TGTGCCAGCAGCGCCCCCCGGGGTGGGGACTATGGCTACACCTTC.

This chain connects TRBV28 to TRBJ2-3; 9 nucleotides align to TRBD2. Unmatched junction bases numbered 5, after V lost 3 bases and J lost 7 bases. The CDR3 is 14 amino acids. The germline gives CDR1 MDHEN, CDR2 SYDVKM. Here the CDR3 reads CASSFSGGQNTQYF. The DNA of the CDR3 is TGTGCCAGCAGTTTCAGCGGGGGGCAAAATACGCAGTATTTT.

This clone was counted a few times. The CDR3, as DNA: TGTGCCAGCAGCTTTGAAGGGATGAACTACAATGAGCAGTTCTTC. This sequence encodes CASSFEGMNYNEQFF. This sequence joins TRBV5-8 and TRBJ2-1, with D unclear. V lost 2 bases to trimming and J lost 3 bases, with 12 bases between them. CDR3 size: 15 residues. CDR1 is SGHTS and CDR2 is YDEGEE in the germline V gene.

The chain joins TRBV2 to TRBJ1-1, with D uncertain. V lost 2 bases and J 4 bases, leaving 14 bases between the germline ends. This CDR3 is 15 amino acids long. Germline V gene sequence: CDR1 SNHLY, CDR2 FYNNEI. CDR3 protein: CASSESSGSATEAFF. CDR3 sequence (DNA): TGTGCCAGCAGTGAAAGTTCGGGGTCGGCCACTGAAGCTTTCTTT.

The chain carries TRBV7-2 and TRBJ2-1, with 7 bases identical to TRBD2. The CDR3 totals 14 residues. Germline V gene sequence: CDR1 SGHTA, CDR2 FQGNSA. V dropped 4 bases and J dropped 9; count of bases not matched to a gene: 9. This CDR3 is CASSWGGGLGEQFF. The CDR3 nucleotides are TGTGCCAGCAGCTGGGGCGGGGGTCTAGGTGAGCAGTTCTTC.

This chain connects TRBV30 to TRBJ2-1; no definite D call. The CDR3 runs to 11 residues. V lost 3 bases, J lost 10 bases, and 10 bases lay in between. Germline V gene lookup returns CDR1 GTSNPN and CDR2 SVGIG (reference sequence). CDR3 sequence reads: CAWRINWEQFF. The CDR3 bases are TGTGCCTGGAGAATCAACTGGGAGCAGTTCTTC.

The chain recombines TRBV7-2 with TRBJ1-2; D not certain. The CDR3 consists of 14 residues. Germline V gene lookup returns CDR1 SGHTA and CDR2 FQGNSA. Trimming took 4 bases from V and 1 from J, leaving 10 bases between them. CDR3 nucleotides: TGTGCCAGCAGCTCCACTAGTTATAACTATGGCTACACCTTC. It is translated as CASSSTSYNYGYTF.

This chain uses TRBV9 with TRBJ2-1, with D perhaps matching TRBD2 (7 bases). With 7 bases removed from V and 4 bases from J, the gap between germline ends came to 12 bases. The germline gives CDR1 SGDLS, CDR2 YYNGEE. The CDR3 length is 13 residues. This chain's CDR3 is CASSRGAYNEQFF. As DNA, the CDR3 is TGTGCCAGCTCCCGGGGGGCGTACAATGAGCAGTTCTTC.

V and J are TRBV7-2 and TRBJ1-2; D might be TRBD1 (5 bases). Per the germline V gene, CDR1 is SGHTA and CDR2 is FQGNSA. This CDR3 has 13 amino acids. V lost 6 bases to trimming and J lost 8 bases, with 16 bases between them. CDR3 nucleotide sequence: TGTGCCAGCAGTTATTTACGGGGGTTCGGCTACACCTTC. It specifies CASSYLRGFGYTF.

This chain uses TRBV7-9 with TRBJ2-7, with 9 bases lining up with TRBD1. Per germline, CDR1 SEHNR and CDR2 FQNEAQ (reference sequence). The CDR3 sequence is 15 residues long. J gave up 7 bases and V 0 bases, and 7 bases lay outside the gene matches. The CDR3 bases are TGTGCCAGCAGCTTAGCAGGACAGGGGTCTACAGAGCAGTACTTC. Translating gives CASSLAGQGSTEQYF.

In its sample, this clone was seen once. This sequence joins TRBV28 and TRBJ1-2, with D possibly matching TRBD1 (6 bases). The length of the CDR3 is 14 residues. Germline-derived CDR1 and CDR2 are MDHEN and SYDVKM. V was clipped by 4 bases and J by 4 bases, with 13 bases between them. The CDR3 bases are TGTGCCAGCAGTTCAGGACAGCAAATCTATGGCTACACCTTC. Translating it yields CASSSGQQIYGYTF.

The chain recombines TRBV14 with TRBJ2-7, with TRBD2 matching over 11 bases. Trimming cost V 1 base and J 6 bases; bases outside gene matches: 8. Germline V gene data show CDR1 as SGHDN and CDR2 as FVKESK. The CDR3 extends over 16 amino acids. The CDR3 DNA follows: TGTGCCAGCAGCCAAGCCCTAGCGGGGGGCCTCCGCGAGCAGTACTTC. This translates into CASSQALAGGLREQYF.

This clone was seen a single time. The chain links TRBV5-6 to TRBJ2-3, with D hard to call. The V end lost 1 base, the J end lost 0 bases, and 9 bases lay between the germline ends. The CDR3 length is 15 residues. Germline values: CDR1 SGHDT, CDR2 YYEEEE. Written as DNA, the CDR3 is TGTGCCAGCAGCTTGTGGGGATCCAGCACAGATACGCAGTATTTT. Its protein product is CASSLWGSSTDTQYF.

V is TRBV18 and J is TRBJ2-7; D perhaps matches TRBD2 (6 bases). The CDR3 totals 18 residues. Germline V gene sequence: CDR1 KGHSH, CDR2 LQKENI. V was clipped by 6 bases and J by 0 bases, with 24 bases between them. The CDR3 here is CASSPSRGSSARSYEQYF. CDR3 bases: TGTGCCAGCTCCCCTTCACGGGGGTCCTCCGCCCGCTCCTACGAGCAGTACTTC.

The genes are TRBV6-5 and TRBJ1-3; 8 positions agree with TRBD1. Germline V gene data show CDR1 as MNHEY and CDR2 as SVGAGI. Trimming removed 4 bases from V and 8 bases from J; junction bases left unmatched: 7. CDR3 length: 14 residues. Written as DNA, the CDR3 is TGTGCCAGCAGTTTTGGACAGGGAGGCTACACCATATATTTT. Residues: CASSFGQGGYTIYF.

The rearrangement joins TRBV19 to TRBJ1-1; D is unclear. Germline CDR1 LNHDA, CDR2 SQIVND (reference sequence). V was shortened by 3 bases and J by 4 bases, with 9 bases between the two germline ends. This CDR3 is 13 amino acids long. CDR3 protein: CASSIQVGTEAFF. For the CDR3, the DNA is TGTGCCAGTAGTATCCAAGTCGGCACTGAAGCTTTCTTT.

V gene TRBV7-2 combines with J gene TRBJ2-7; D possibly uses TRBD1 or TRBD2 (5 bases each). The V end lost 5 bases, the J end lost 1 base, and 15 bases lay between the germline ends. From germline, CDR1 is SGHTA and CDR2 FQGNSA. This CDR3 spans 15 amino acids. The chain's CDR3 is CASSPGTAASYEQYF. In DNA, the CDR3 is TGTGCCAGCAGCCCCGGGACGGCAGCTTCCTACGAGCAGTACTTC.

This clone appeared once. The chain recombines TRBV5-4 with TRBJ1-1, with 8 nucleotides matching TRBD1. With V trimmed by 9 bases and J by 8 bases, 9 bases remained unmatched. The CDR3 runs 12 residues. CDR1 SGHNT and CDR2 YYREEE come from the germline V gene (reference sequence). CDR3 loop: CATKQGAREAFF. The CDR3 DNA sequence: TGTGCCACCAAGCAGGGGGCAAGAGAAGCTTTCTTT.

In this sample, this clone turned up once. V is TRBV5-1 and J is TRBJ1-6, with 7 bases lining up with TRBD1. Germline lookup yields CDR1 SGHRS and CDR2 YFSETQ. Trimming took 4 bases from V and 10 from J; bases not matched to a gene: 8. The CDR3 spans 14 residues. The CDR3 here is CASSLDRVGSPLHF. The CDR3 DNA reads TGCGCCAGCAGCCTCGACAGGGTGGGATCACCCCTCCACTTT.

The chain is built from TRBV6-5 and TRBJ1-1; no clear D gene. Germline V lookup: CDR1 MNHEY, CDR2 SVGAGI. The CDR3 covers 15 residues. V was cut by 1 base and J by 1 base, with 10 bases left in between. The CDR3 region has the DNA TGTGCCAGCAGTTACTTAGAGACGACGAACACTGAAGCTTTCTTT. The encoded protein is CASSYLETTNTEAFF.